The 27 T cell receptor beta chains below come from one sample, sequenced in a study of T cell responses to AZD1222 COVID-19 vaccine. The repertoire was sequenced with immunoSEQ multiplex PCR; TCRdb's copy has only in-frame clones and lacks some. The table shows about 84,000 clones, with around 85% occurring only once. The sample consisted of peripheral blood, taken 28 days after the second AZD1222 dose. The receptor set was obtained from an adult who received the AZD1222 COVID-19 vaccine.

This chain uses TRBV13 with TRBJ2-1; 10 bases are a match to TRBD2. Per germline, CDR1 PRHDT and CDR2 FYEKMQ (reference sequence). V lost 5 bases, J lost 0 bases, and 13 bases stayed unmatched. The CDR3 is 19 residues long. In nucleotides, the CDR3 is TGTGCCAGCAGCCGAAGAGGCGGGGCTAGCGGGAGCTCCTACAATGAGCAGTTCTTC. This encodes CASSRRGGASGSSYNEQFF.

The chain employs TRBV30 and TRBJ1-3; D gene ambiguous. Deletions cut 8 bases from V and 0 bases from J, with 8 bases between. Germline V gives CDR1 GTSNPN, CDR2 SVGIG (reference sequence). The CDR3 loop spans 12 amino acids. In DNA, the CDR3 is TGTGCCGGACCAGTCTCTGGAAACACCATATATTTT. Translating gives CAGPVSGNTIYF.

The rearrangement links TRBV6-2 or TRBV6-3 to TRBJ2-7, with TRBD2 identical over 13 bases. The CDR3 length is 18 residues. The V gene end was trimmed by 0 bases and the J gene end by 2 bases; junction bases not matched to a gene: 7. Per germline, CDR1 MNHEY and CDR2 SVGEGT. CDR3 nucleotide sequence: TGTGCCAGCAGTTACTCCTGGACAACTAGCGGGAGGGCCTACGAGCAGTACTTC. It is translated as CASSYSWTTSGRAYEQYF.

The chain joins TRBV28 to TRBJ1-2, with D possibly matching TRBD1 (6 bases). The V and J ends lost 2 bases and 4 bases respectively, with 20 bases between them. The germline V gene has CDR1 MDHEN and CDR2 SYDVKM. The CDR3 totals 17 residues. The CDR3 reads CASSLAAGQSYLYGYTF. DNA for the CDR3: TGTGCCAGCAGTTTAGCGGCCGGACAGTCCTATCTCTATGGCTACACCTTC.

As DNA, the CDR3 is TGTGCCAGCAGCCTTCCGGGCAGGTCGGGAACGAACACCGGGGAGCTGTTTTTT. Translating gives CASSLPGRSGTNTGELFF. The gene calls are TRBV7-6 and TRBJ2-2; tentatively, D is TRBD2 (5 bases). This CDR3 has 18 residues. The V and J ends lost 5 bases and 0 bases respectively, with 19 bases between them. CDR1 and CDR2 from the germline V gene are SGHVS and FNYEAQ.

The chain combines TRBV5-8 with TRBJ2-5; 8 bases are a match to TRBD2. Germline loops: CDR1 SGHTS, CDR2 YDEGEE. V lost 4 bases, J lost 7 bases, and 9 bases stayed unmatched. This CDR3 region has 14 residues. The CDR3 nucleotides are TGTGCCAGCAGCAACGCCGGGACTAGGAGGACCCAGTACTTC. It is translated as CASSNAGTRRTQYF.

This clone was picked up a small number of times. This sequence joins TRBV29-1 and TRBJ2-1; weak D call: TRBD2 (6 bases). The V gene's germline CDR1 is SQVTM and CDR2 ANQGSEA. The CDR3 length is 14 residues. V was trimmed by 0 bases and J by 8 bases, leaving 14 bases between them. CDR3 loop: CSVEETRSSYEQFF. DNA for the CDR3: TGCAGCGTTGAAGAGACTAGGTCTTCGTATGAGCAGTTCTTC.

The V and J genes are TRBV19 and TRBJ1-1; D remains ambiguous. In germline, CDR1 is LNHDA, CDR2 SQIVND (reference sequence). This CDR3 spans 12 amino acids. Trimming pared 7 bases from V and 7 bases from J, leaving 13 bases between. The CDR3 loop reads CASTDRISEAFF. In DNA, the CDR3 is TGTGCCAGTACGGACCGGATCAGTGAAGCTTTCTTT.

V is TRBV15 and J is TRBJ2-5, with TRBD2 matching 7 bases. The CDR3 extends over 18 amino acids. In germline, CDR1 is LNHNV, CDR2 YYDKDF (reference sequence). Unmatched junction bases numbered 15, after V lost 3 bases and J lost 2 bases. In DNA form, the CDR3 reads TGTGCCACCAGCAGCCTAACCCTTGGCCCTAGCGGACAAGAGACCCAGTACTTC. Amino acids: CATSSLTLGPSGQETQYF. Variable domain in full (rest from reference TRBV15 and TRBJ2-5): DAMVIQNPRYQVTQFGKPVTLSCSQTLNHNVMYWYQQKSSQAPKLLFHYYDKDFNNEADTPDNFQSRRPNTSFCFLDIRSPGLGDTAMYLCATSSLTLGPSGQETQYFGPGTRLLVL.

The chain is built from TRBV30 and TRBJ1-1; 7 bases agree with TRBD1. CDR1 and CDR2 from the germline V gene are GTSNPN and SVGIG (reference sequence). The J segment lost 4 bases and the V segment lost 0 bases, leaving 2 bases of the junction unmatched. The CDR3 consists of 13 residues. The CDR3 protein is CAWSVAGGTEAFF. CDR3 coding DNA: TGTGCCTGGAGTGTCGCAGGGGGCACTGAAGCTTTCTTT.

The CDR3 sequence: CAWAYQGRTSGGLRDNEQFF. The CDR3 DNA is TGTGCCTGGGCTTACCAAGGTCGGACTAGCGGGGGCCTGAGGGACAATGAGCAGTTCTTC. The J gene is TRBJ2-1, the V gene TRBV30, with 13 bases fitting TRBD2. The CDR3 has 20 residues. Trimming removed 5 bases from V and 5 bases from J; junction bases left unmatched: 21. Germline CDR1 and CDR2: GTSNPN and SVGIG (reference sequence).

The V and J genes are TRBV4-3 and TRBJ2-3; TRBD2 agrees at 12 bases. J lost 4 bases, V lost 0 bases, and 11 bases had no gene match. Germline assignment: CDR1 LGHNA and CDR2 YSLEER. This CDR3 has 19 amino acids. CDR3 in amino acids: CASSQDPQSSGGAADTQYF. The CDR3, as DNA: TGCGCCAGCAGCCAAGATCCCCAATCTAGCGGGGGGGCCGCAGATACGCAGTATTTT.

This chain uses TRBV6-2 or TRBV6-3 with TRBJ1-1; D call uncertain. V shed 6 bases and J shed 5 bases, with 10 bases lying between them. Germline V lookup: CDR1 MNHEY, CDR2 SVGEGT. This CDR3 is built from 12 residues. The CDR3 reads CASSPKGTEAFF. CDR3 bases: TGTGCCAGCAGCCCTAAAGGTACTGAAGCTTTCTTT.

This clone was picked up a small number of times. The gene calls are TRBV19 and TRBJ1-1, with D possibly matching TRBD1 (5 bases). The CDR3 runs to 11 residues. V was trimmed by 6 bases and J by 7 bases, leaving 9 bases between them. In germline, CDR1 is LNHDA, CDR2 SQIVND (reference sequence). The CDR3 region is CASRTRVEAFF. The CDR3 DNA reads TGTGCCAGTAGGACCAGGGTTGAAGCTTTCTTT. The whole variable domain, remainder taken from reference TRBV19 and TRBJ1-1, is DGGITQSPKYLFRKEGQNVTLSCEQNLNHDAMYWYRQDPGQGLRLIYYSQIVNDFQKGDIAEGYSVSREKKESFPLTVTSAQKNPTAFYLCASRTRVEAFFGQGTRLTVV.

Only one count was recorded for this clone. This chain joins TRBV24-1 and TRBJ1-1; 8 bases agree with TRBD1. Germline V CDR1 and CDR2: KGHDR, SFDVKD. V shed 1 base and J 12 bases; nucleotides not matched to a gene: 6. CDR3 size: 13 residues. This CDR3 is CATSDFGDRTTFF. For the CDR3, the DNA is TGTGCCACCAGTGATTTCGGGGACAGGACGACTTTCTTT.

The chain is built from TRBV2 and TRBJ1-2, with D perhaps matching TRBD1 (5 bases). The CDR3 consists of 14 residues. V was trimmed by 5 bases and J by 2 bases, leaving 12 bases between them. From germline, CDR1 is SNHLY and CDR2 FYNNEI. CDR3 bases: TGTGCCAGCAGTTTTGACAGCCGAAACTATGGCTACACCTTC. It translates to CASSFDSRNYGYTF. Together with reference TRBV2 and TRBJ1-2, the CDR3 gives the full variable domain: EPEVTQTPSHQVTQMGQEVILRCVPISNHLYFYWYRQILGQKVEFLVSFYNNEISEKSEIFDDQFSVERPDGSNFTLKIRSTKLEDSAMYFCASSFDSRNYGYTFGSGTRLTVV.

The rearrangement uses TRBV7-9 and TRBJ2-3, with 10 bases matching TRBD2. The CDR3 totals 13 residues. CDR1 is SEHNR, CDR2 FQNEAQ, per germline (reference sequence). V lost 6 bases, J lost 11 bases, and 8 bases stayed unmatched. The CDR3 spells CASSVIAGGQQYF. DNA of the CDR3: TGTGCCAGCAGTGTAATAGCGGGGGGACAGCAGTATTTT.

V gene TRBV3-1 (or the pseudogene TRBV3-2) combines with J gene TRBJ1-3, with a possible D match to TRBD1 (5 bases). Germline assignment: CDR1 LGHDT and CDR2 YNNKEL (reference sequence). CDR3 size: 16 residues. With 7 bases removed from V and 3 bases from J, the gap between germline ends came to 19 bases. CDR3 in DNA: TGTGCCAGCACCCTAGGGACGTCAGGAGTTGGAAACACCATATATTTT. Its protein is CASTLGTSGVGNTIYF.

V and J are TRBV7-2 and TRBJ2-6; D might be TRBD2 (5 bases). The V and J ends lost 1 base and 0 bases respectively, with 16 bases between them. CDR1 SGHTA and CDR2 FQGNSA come from the germline V gene. This CDR3 is 19 amino acids long. The CDR3 DNA reads as TGTGCCAGCAGCTTAGTTTTTGGACTGACCAGCTCTGGGGCCAACGTCCTGACTTTC. It translates to CASSLVFGLTSSGANVLTF. Drawing the rest from reference TRBV7-2 and TRBJ2-6, the complete variable domain is GAGVSQSPSNKVTEKGKDVELRCDPISGHTALYWYRQSLGQGLEFLIYFQGNSAPDKSGLPSDRFSAERTGGSVSTLTIQRTQQEDSAVYLCASSLVFGLTSSGANVLTFGAGSRLTVL.

The sample holds one count of this clone. The chain has TRBV6-6 and TRBJ1-1; 11 bases are a match to TRBD1. The CDR3 is 16 amino acids. Per germline, CDR1 MNHNY and CDR2 SVGAGI (reference sequence). J lost 7 bases, V lost 0 bases, and 7 bases had no gene match. The CDR3 spells CASSYSMTGTGGEAFF. CDR3 in DNA: TGTGCCAGCAGTTACTCAATGACCGGGACAGGGGGTGAAGCTTTCTTT.

The chain carries TRBV19 and TRBJ1-1, with D possibly matching TRBD1 (6 bases). V was trimmed by 6 bases and J by 6 bases, leaving 11 bases between them. The CDR3 runs 12 residues. Germline V gene data show CDR1 as LNHDA and CDR2 as SQIVND (reference sequence). Here the CDR3 DNA reads TGTGCCAGTAGCTTCAACAGGGCTGAAGCTTTCTTT. It codes for CASSFNRAEAFF.

This rearrangement joins TRBV5-5 to TRBJ1-3; D is possibly TRBD1 (5 bases). The CDR3 runs to 14 residues. The germline V and J ends were trimmed by 4 bases and 2 bases, with 10 bases remaining between them. CDR1 and CDR2 from the germline V gene are SGHKS and YYEKEE (reference sequence). The CDR3 sequence is CASSVGGAGNTIYF. CDR3 sequence (DNA): TGTGCCAGCAGCGTTGGAGGGGCTGGAAACACCATATATTTT.

V and J are TRBV23-1 and TRBJ1-3; perhaps TRBD1 as D (6 bases). TRBV23-1 is identified as an open reading frame with a role that is uncertain. V was shortened by 3 bases and J by 2 bases, with 11 bases between the two germline ends. The CDR3 sequence is 15 residues long. The CDR3 sequence: CASSHLRGAGNTIYF. As DNA, the CDR3 is TGCGCCAGCAGTCACCTCAGGGGAGCTGGAAACACCATATATTTT.

CDR3 region: CASSQDSSGSTGELFF. CDR3 in DNA: TGTGCCAGCAGCCAAGACTCTAGCGGGAGCACCGGGGAGCTGTTTTTT. V gene TRBV3-1 (or the pseudogene TRBV3-2) combines with J gene TRBJ2-2; 10 bases align to TRBD2. This CDR3 comprises 16 residues. V lost 0 bases to trimming and J lost 4 bases; unmatched junction nucleotides: 2. Germline-derived CDR1 and CDR2 are LGHDT and YNNKEL (reference sequence).

V is TRBV6-5 and J is TRBJ1-2; D is uncertain. With 0 bases removed from V and 7 bases from J, the gap between germline ends came to 15 bases. This CDR3 contains 15 residues. Looked up from germline, CDR1 is MNHEY and CDR2 is SVGAGI. Here the CDR3 reads CASSYSRQTKGGYTF. The CDR3 DNA is TGTGCCAGCAGTTACTCTAGGCAAACCAAGGGTGGCTACACCTTC.

The CDR3, as DNA: TGTGCCAGCATCCTGGCCCGGGGGTCGGGAAACACCATATATTTT. Protein: CASILARGSGNTIYF. V and J are TRBV28 and TRBJ1-3, with D perhaps matching TRBD1 (5 bases). Deletions cut 7 bases from V and 4 bases from J, with 17 bases between. The CDR3 spans 15 residues. Germline CDR1 is MDHEN and CDR2 is SYDVKM.

The table lists this clone with a count of one. J is TRBJ2-1 and V is TRBV11-3; 7 positions match TRBD2. The CDR3 is 15 amino acids. Looked up from germline, CDR1 is SGHNT and CDR2 is YENEEA. The V gene end was trimmed by 0 bases and the J gene end by 9 bases; junction bases not matched to a gene: 8. DNA for the CDR3: TGTGCCAGCAGCTTAGAAGGGACTATTTCGGTTGAGCAGTTCTTC. Translation: CASSLEGTISVEQFF.